These 21 T cell receptor beta chains originate from one sample sequenced in a study of T cell responses to AZD1222 COVID-19 vaccine. Sequenced by immunoSEQ multiplex PCR; TCRdb stores in-frame clones only, minus some. The sample holds 250,000 to 300,000 clones, 94% seen once. The sample was peripheral blood, taken 28 days after the second AZD1222 dose. All receptors come from an adult who received the AZD1222 COVID-19 vaccine.

The chain employs TRBV12-1 and TRBJ2-1. TRBV12-1 is a pseudogene segment. The CDR3 covers 12 residues. The CDR3 here is CASSFSYNEQFF. The CDR3 nucleotides read TGTGCCAGCAGCTTCTCCTACAATGAGCAGTTCTTC.

CDR3 nucleotide sequence: TGTGCCAGCAGTGAAGCGCTCGGGGACGGCTACACCTTC. Protein: CASSEALGDGYTF. The V and J genes are TRBV6-1 and TRBJ1-2; the D gene is possibly TRBD1 (5 bases). Germline V gene data show CDR1 as MNHNS and CDR2 as SASEGT. V shed 0 bases and J shed 8 bases, with 10 bases lying between them. The CDR3 sequence is 13 residues long.

This chain links TRBV29-1 with TRBJ2-2, with 8 nucleotides matching TRBD1. The V gene end was trimmed by 7 bases and the J gene end by 5 bases; junction bases not matched to a gene: 9. The CDR3 extends over 14 amino acids. Germline CDR1 SQVTM, CDR2 ANQGSEA. CDR3 nucleotides: TGCAGCGCTCAGGGGGCGATAGGGACCGGGGAGCTGTTTTTT. It encodes CSAQGAIGTGELFF.

The CDR3 spells CASSLGLAGVSYEQYF. In nucleotides, the CDR3 is TGTGCCAGCTCACTGGGACTAGCGGGAGTCTCCTACGAGCAGTACTTC. This rearrangement joins TRBV18 to TRBJ2-7, with 14 bases aligning to TRBD2. Germline lookup yields CDR1 KGHSH and CDR2 LQKENI. V gave up 4 bases and J gave up 0 bases; unmatched junction bases: 2. The length of the CDR3 is 16 residues.

The chain joins TRBV5-4 to TRBJ2-2, with a tentative D call TRBD2 (7 bases). There are 17 residues in the CDR3. V was trimmed by 4 bases and J by 4 bases, leaving 20 bases between them. The germline V gene encodes CDR1 SGHNT and CDR2 YYREEE (reference sequence). CDR3 loop: CASSQRRGGAFTGELFF. The CDR3 DNA reads TGTGCCAGCAGCCAACGTAGAGGGGGGGCGTTCACCGGGGAGCTGTTTTTT.

The chain links TRBV29-1 to TRBJ2-1; possible D gene TRBD2, 6 bases. Trimming pared 6 bases from V and 6 bases from J, leaving 15 bases between. The CDR3 length is 13 residues. The germline V gene encodes CDR1 SQVTM and CDR2 ANQGSEA. The CDR3 loop reads CSVVASGVNEQFF. The CDR3 region has the DNA TGCAGCGTCGTAGCGTCGGGGGTCAATGAGCAGTTCTTC.

This clone was seen just once. This chain joins TRBV6-5 and TRBJ1-6; D unclear. Germline CDR1 MNHEY, CDR2 SVGAGI. V dropped 5 bases and J dropped 7 bases, with 12 bases sitting between them. This CDR3 is built from 14 residues. The CDR3 bases are TGTGCCAGCAGTCCTGGGAATTCAAATTCACCCCTCCACTTT. Protein: CASSPGNSNSPLHF.

The J gene is TRBJ1-3, the V gene TRBV5-5; 7 bases are shared with TRBD1. V was pared by 3 bases and J by 9 bases, with 9 bases of the junction left unmatched. The CDR3 extends over 14 amino acids. Per germline, CDR1 SGHKS and CDR2 YYEKEE (reference sequence). The chain's CDR3 is CASSSTGRISTIYF. CDR3 in DNA: TGTGCCAGCAGCTCGACAGGGAGGATCAGCACCATATATTTT.

The chain links TRBV4-1 to TRBJ2-7, with 9 positions matching TRBD1. Germline assignment: CDR1 MGHRA and CDR2 YSYEKL. Trimming cost V 1 base and J 4 bases; bases outside gene matches: 8. The CDR3 is made up of 16 amino acids. The CDR3 sequence: CASSQAIRDRDYEQYF. The CDR3, as DNA: TGCGCCAGCAGCCAAGCGATCCGGGACAGGGATTACGAGCAGTACTTC.

The rearrangement uses TRBV12-3 or TRBV12-4 and TRBJ2-4; the match to TRBD2 covers 7 bases. The CDR3 spans 13 residues. V lost 6 bases to trimming and J lost 8 bases; unmatched junction nucleotides: 7. The CDR3 nucleotides read TGTGCCAGCAGATTCATGGGAGGGGACATTCAGTACTTC. Translating it yields CASRFMGGDIQYF.

The chain is built from TRBV2 and TRBJ2-6; D is perhaps TRBD1 (5 bases). The germline V gene encodes CDR1 SNHLY and CDR2 FYNNEI. Trimming removed 3 bases from V and 2 bases from J, with 5 bases in between. The CDR3 is 14 residues long. CDR3 protein: CASSDRAGANVLTF. Here the CDR3 DNA reads TGTGCCAGCAGTGACAGGGCTGGGGCCAACGTCCTGACTTTC.

The chain couples TRBV11-2 to TRBJ1-1; tentative D call: TRBD1 (6 bases). Germline V CDR1 and CDR2: SGHAT, FQNNGV. Trimming cost V 2 bases and J 1 base, with 11 bases left between them. CDR3 length: 15 residues. The CDR3 protein is CASSLRGASNTEAFF. CDR3 DNA: TGTGCCAGCAGCTTAAGGGGGGCTTCGAACACTGAAGCTTTCTTT.

On this clone itself: An end of the junction differs from the germline gene, which may be a read error. V is TRBV7-2 and J is TRBJ1-6; the D gene is possibly TRBD1 (6 bases). Germline V gene sequence: CDR1 SGHTA, CDR2 FQGNSA. The CDR3 runs to 13 residues. This chain's CDR3 is CASSDNRGQRAYF. The CDR3 DNA reads TGTGCCAGCAGCGATAACAGAGGACAGCGGGCGTACTTT.

The chain employs TRBV18 and TRBJ2-7; a weak D match, TRBD2 (5 bases). From germline, CDR1 is KGHSH and CDR2 LQKENI. Trimming stripped 2 bases from V and 5 bases from J, with 10 bases between. The CDR3 runs to 13 residues. This CDR3 reads CASSPTGYHEQYF. The CDR3 DNA follows: TGTGCCAGCTCACCAACGGGGTATCACGAGCAGTACTTC.

CDR3 coding DNA: TGTGCCACCAGTGATTCGAGGGGTGGGTATCAGCCCCAGCATTTT. Encoded protein: CATSDSRGGYQPQHF. V and J are TRBV24-1 and TRBJ1-5; D might be TRBD1 (5 bases). The germline V gene has CDR1 KGHDR and CDR2 SFDVKD. V lost 2 bases, J lost 5 bases, and 12 bases lay in between. This CDR3 is built from 15 residues.

This clone showed up just once. The chain links TRBV12-3 or TRBV12-4 to TRBJ1-1; possibly TRBD1 for D (5 bases). V was cut by 3 bases and J by 6 bases, with 11 bases left in between. The CDR3 loop spans 13 amino acids. The CDR3 loop reads CASSLRPRAEAFF. The CDR3 nucleotides read TGTGCCAGCAGTTTGCGGCCCAGGGCTGAAGCTTTCTTT.

This sequence joins TRBV5-1 and TRBJ1-2, with D hard to call. The CDR3 is 15 residues long. Per germline, CDR1 SGHRS and CDR2 YFSETQ. V was shortened by 0 bases and J by 0 bases, with 9 bases between the two germline ends. This CDR3 is CASSLGPVTNYGYTF. CDR3 coding DNA: TGCGCCAGCAGCTTGGGGCCAGTCACTAACTATGGCTACACCTTC.

The chain has TRBV11-2 and TRBJ1-6; no clear D. Germline assignment: CDR1 SGHAT and CDR2 FQNNGV. This CDR3 has 14 amino acids. The V and J ends lost 3 bases and 5 bases respectively, with 8 bases between them. CDR3: CASSFKADNSPLHF. CDR3 nucleotide sequence: TGTGCCAGCAGCTTCAAGGCTGATAATTCACCCCTCCACTTT.

A note on this clone: The same CDR3 is also encoded by other DNA sequences in this sample. The rearrangement links TRBV12-3 or TRBV12-4 to TRBJ2-7; D is ambiguous. V dropped 5 bases and J dropped 7 bases, with 9 bases sitting between them. CDR3 size: 11 residues. CDR3 DNA sequence: TGTGCCAGCAGTCGAGCCTGGGAGCAGTACTTC. Translated: CASSRAWEQYF.

The rearrangement uses TRBV27 and TRBJ1-1, with D possibly matching TRBD1 (5 bases). This CDR3 spans 13 amino acids. Trimming took off 4 bases at V and 3 bases at J, with 9 bases between the two ends. Germline CDR1 is MNHEY and CDR2 is SMNVEV (reference sequence). CDR3 nucleotides: TGTGCCAGCAGTTCCTGGGGCTACACTGAAGCTTTCTTT. As protein: CASSSWGYTEAFF.

The chain uses TRBV24-1 and TRBJ2-1, with a tentative D call TRBD2 (7 bases). Germline V gene sequence: CDR1 KGHDR, CDR2 SFDVKD. V lost 7 bases and J 8 bases, leaving 11 bases between the germline ends. The CDR3 is 12 amino acids. The CDR3 loop reads CATSEGGDEQFF. Here the CDR3 DNA reads TGTGCCACCAGCGAAGGGGGGGATGAGCAGTTCTTC.